This T cell receptor (beta chain) was observed in a study of blood T cell repertoires in COVID-19. V shed 4 bases and J 2 bases; nucleotides not matched to a gene: 4. Per the germline V gene, CDR1 is SNHLY and CDR2 is FYNNEI. The length of the CDR3 is 15 residues. Participants spanned ages about 18 to 95 years and resided in 24 US areas. Categorization into cohorts depended on clinical history that participants reported. As originally analysed: Researchers report that nucleated cell counts were estimated from reference gene primer amplification. The assay was immunoSEQ multiplex PCR, and TCRdb's table has in-frame clones only and misses some. From that table come the V and J calls and clone size; the DNA was used to work out D and trimming. The sample yields about 180,000 clones, 75% to 90% seen once.

The sequencing sample was made of PBMCs or T cells enriched from blood (not recorded which). The origin of this receptor is a woman aged 40 to 50 with acute COVID-19. This chain links TRBV2 with TRBJ2-3; 9 bases match TRBD1. This CDR3 is CASSGRDRDTDTQYF. The CDR3 bases are TGTGCCAGCAGTGGGCGGGACAGGGACACAGATACGCAGTATTTT.